This T cell receptor (beta chain) was recovered during a study of blood T cell repertoires in COVID-19. Overall study: The cDNA or gDNA used as material had been derived from T cells, B-cell-depleted T cells, or PBMCs.

The table came from immunoSEQ multiplex PCR; TCRdb's copy has only in-frame clones and leaves some out. There are about 320,000 clones in the sample; roughly 85% occur only once, and approximately 1.9% lies in the top ten. V dropped 6 bases and J dropped 10 bases, with 25 bases sitting between them. Germline CDR1 and CDR2: MDHEN and SYDVKM. The CDR3 consists of 17 residues. Input material: PBMCs or T cells enriched from blood (not recorded which). V gene TRBV28 combines with J gene TRBJ1-6; TRBD1 is a possible D gene (6 bases). This TCR derives from a woman between 25 and 40 years old who had been exposed to COVID-19. CDR3 residues: CASRGDVQGGFRSPLHF. In nucleotides, the CDR3 is TGTGCCAGCAGGGGGGACGTACAGGGAGGGTTTCGGTCACCCCTCCACTTT.